A selection of T cell receptor beta chains follows, all from one sample in a study of T cells in Graves' hyperthyroidism and ophthalmopathy. TCRdb re-called the multiplex PCR reads through MiXCR, storing one row per CDR3 protein. The sample holds a few hundred thousand distinct CDR3 sequences; more than 14% are singletons and the top ten take roughly 15%. The sequenced sample was blood. These TCRs come from a middle-aged woman with Graves' hyperthyroidism that later progressed to Graves' ophthalmopathy. Each CDR3 is given with its conserved first and last residue. The D gene is left open where the match is weak. Size values are once, few and many counts, or a class for expanded clones, and some rows have none.

clone size	V gene	D gene	CDR3 length	J gene	CDR3 protein	CDR3 DNA
-	TRBV11-2	TRBD2	14	TRBJ2-1	CASSIWTSGNEQFF	TGTGCCAGCAGCATTTGGACTAGCGGGAATGAGCAGTTCTTC
few	TRBV29-1	-	13	TRBJ1-4	CSVFGGTNEKLFF	TGCAGCGTTTTTGGGGGAACTAATGAAAAACTGTTTTTT
many	TRBV19	-	14	TRBJ2-5	CASSSGLLQETQYF	TGTGCCAGTAGTTCCGGACTTCTCCAAGAGACCCAGTACTTC
many	TRBV28	TRBD2	18	TRBJ2-1	CASSRTSGRALTSEEQFF	TGTGCCAGCAGCAGGACTAGCGGGAGGGCCCTAACCTCCGAGGAGCAGTTCTTC
many	TRBV28	TRBD1	14	TRBJ1-1	CASSLHRGGTEAFF	TGTGCCAGCAGTTTACACAGGGGTGGCACTGAAGCTTTCTTT
many	TRBV12-3/TRBV12-4	-	15	TRBJ1-5	CASSFGGFRNQPQHF	TGTGCCAGCAGTTTCGGAGGTTTTCGCAATCAGCCCCAGCATTTT
many	TRBV5-1	TRBD2	16	TRBJ2-2	CASSSSREGRTGELFF	TGCGCCAGCAGCTCCTCGCGGGAGGGCCGTACCGGGGAGCTGTTTTTT
many	TRBV14	TRBD2	16	TRBJ2-7	CASSLGLAGATYEQYF	TGTGCCAGCAGCCTGGGACTAGCGGGAGCTACCTACGAGCAGTACTTC
few	TRBV27	-	14	TRBJ2-7	CASSLRAGTYEQYF	TGTGCCAGCAGTCTTAGGGCAGGGACCTACGAGCAGTACTTC
many	TRBV15	TRBD2	15	TRBJ2-3	CATSRGTSSTDTQYF	TGTGCCACCAGCAGAGGGACTAGCAGCACAGATACGCAGTATTTT
-	TRBV7-9	TRBD1	14	TRBJ1-1	CASSLGPGQGGAFF	TGTGCCAGCAGCTTAGGCCCGGGACAGGGGGGAGCTTTCTTT
many	TRBV5-1	TRBD2	16	TRBJ2-7	CASSQRTSGRAPEQYF	TGCGCCAGCAGCCAGCGGACTAGCGGGAGGGCTCCGGAGCAGTACTTC
-	TRBV30	TRBD1	14	TRBJ1-4	CAWTLTGGKEKLFF	TGTGCCTGGACCCTAACAGGGGGGAAGGAAAAACTGTTTTTT
many	TRBV3-1	TRBD1	14	TRBJ1-1	CASSQVTGGTEAFF	TGTGCCAGCAGCCAAGTTACAGGGGGCACTGAAGCTTTCTTT
many	TRBV28	-	14	TRBJ2-5	CASSFRGLEETQYF	TGTGCCAGCAGTTTTCGGGGTTTGGAAGAGACCCAGTACTTC
-	TRBV25-1	TRBD2	15	TRBJ2-7	CASSPAGTTIKRQYF	TGTGCCAGCAGTCCTGCCGGGACTACTATCAAACGGCAGTACTTC
many	TRBV6-1	-	15	TRBJ2-7	CASSEAVGSLREQYF	TGTGCCAGCAGTGAAGCGGTGGGATCCCTACGCGAGCAGTACTTC
many	TRBV6-4	TRBD2	16	TRBJ2-3	CASSGLTGTITDTQYF	TGTGCCAGCAGTGGGTTAACCGGGACTATCACAGATACGCAGTATTTT
-	TRBV18	-	16	TRBJ1-2	CASSYPFRGAGDGYTF	TGTGCCAGCTCATACCCCTTCCGGGGCGCAGGAGATGGCTACACCTTC
many	TRBV18	TRBD2	15	TRBJ2-1	CASSPPGLAGWEQFF	TGTGCCAGCTCACCTCCGGGACTAGCGGGTTGGGAGCAGTTCTTC
-	TRBV15	-	18	TRBJ2-3	CATSRDLLGAYRTDTQYF	TGTGCCACCAGCAGAGATCTGTTGGGGGCTTACCGCACAGATACGCAGTATTTT
-	TRBV5-6	-	16	TRBJ1-3	CASSVDVAASGNTIYF	TGTGCCAGCAGCGTCGACGTCGCTGCCTCTGGAAACACCATATATTTT
-	TRBV20-1	TRBD2	14	TRBJ2-4	CSARVLAGPNIQYF	TGCAGTGCTAGAGTGTTAGCGGGACCTAACATTCAGTACTTC
-	TRBV20-1	TRBD2	15	TRBJ2-1	CSARDSGRALNEQFF	TGCAGTGCTAGAGACAGCGGGAGGGCCCTCAATGAGCAGTTCTTC
many	TRBV6-1	TRBD1	14	TRBJ1-5	CASRSGQGSQPQHF	TGTGCCAGCAGGTCGGGACAGGGGAGTCAGCCCCAGCATTTT
many	TRBV6-5	-	20	TRBJ1-6	CASTDRGGPPSRPNNSPLHF	TGTGCCAGCACTGACCGAGGGGGGCCCCCATCTCGCCCAAATAATTCACCCCTCCACTTT